This TCR beta chain originates from a study of blood T cells in healthy people across ages. A second roughly 7 to 11 cycle PCR used barcoded and J-beta primers. TCRdb reanalysed the 5' RACE reads using MiXCR and keeps one entry per CDR3 protein. The sample carries approximately 790,000 distinct CDR3 sequences, 60% to 80% recorded once. Study results and caveats: Both higher diversity and more naive CD4+ cells marked long-lived donors when set against aged donors.

The V end was cut by 2 bases, the J end by 4 bases, with 14 bases between. This CDR3 has 15 amino acids. Germline CDR1 and CDR2: SGHTA and FQGNSA. As concerns this clonotype: Its antigen remains unknown.

This TCR came from a man younger than 40 in good health. What was sequenced was blood. This chain uses TRBV7-2 with TRBJ2-5, with D perhaps matching TRBD1 or TRBD2 (5 bases each). The CDR3 spells CASSLLATRGETQYF. The CDR3, as DNA: TGTGCCAGCAGCTTATTGGCAACGAGGGGAGAGACCCAGTACTTC. Filled out from reference TRBV7-2 and TRBJ2-5, the complete variable domain reads GAGVSQSPSNKVTEKGKDVELRCDPISGHTALYWYRQSLGQGLEFLIYFQGNSAPDKSGLPSDRFSAERTGGSVSTLTIQRTQQEDSAVYLCASSLLATRGETQYFGPGTRLLVL.